The present T cell receptor beta chain was sequenced within a study of cytomegalovirus exposure and HLA in healthy donors. The V gene lost 2 bases and the J gene lost 4 bases, with 5 bases spanning the gap. CDR1 is SGHAT, CDR2 FQNNGV, per germline. This CDR3 has 12 amino acids. Study-wide results and limits: The analysis excluded some indistinguishable V segments, including TRBV6-2 and TRBV6-3. What was likely a sequencing artifact was a cluster of highly shared sequence variants. Fewer N-insertions than the approximately 610-donor mean were reportedly shown by an Asian-associated ancestry cluster in a later analysis. Segments of the TCR beta V type were, in most cases, productive about 87% or about 30% of the time in an earlier analysis.

As for this clone: Its antigen is unknown.

This PCR relied on a set of 60 Vbeta primers and 13 Jbeta primers. The table came from immunoSEQ multiplex PCR; TCRdb's copy has only in-frame clones and leaves some out. This table holds about 110,000 clones, more than 65% found once. The sequencing sample was made of PBMCs. The receptor was derived from a boy younger than 18 in good health and CMV-seronegative. The rearrangement uses TRBV11-2 and TRBJ1-2; tentative D call: TRBD1 (5 bases). In DNA, the CDR3 is TGTGCCAGCAGCTTAACAGGCTATGGCTACACCTTC. Translation gives CASSLTGYGYTF.